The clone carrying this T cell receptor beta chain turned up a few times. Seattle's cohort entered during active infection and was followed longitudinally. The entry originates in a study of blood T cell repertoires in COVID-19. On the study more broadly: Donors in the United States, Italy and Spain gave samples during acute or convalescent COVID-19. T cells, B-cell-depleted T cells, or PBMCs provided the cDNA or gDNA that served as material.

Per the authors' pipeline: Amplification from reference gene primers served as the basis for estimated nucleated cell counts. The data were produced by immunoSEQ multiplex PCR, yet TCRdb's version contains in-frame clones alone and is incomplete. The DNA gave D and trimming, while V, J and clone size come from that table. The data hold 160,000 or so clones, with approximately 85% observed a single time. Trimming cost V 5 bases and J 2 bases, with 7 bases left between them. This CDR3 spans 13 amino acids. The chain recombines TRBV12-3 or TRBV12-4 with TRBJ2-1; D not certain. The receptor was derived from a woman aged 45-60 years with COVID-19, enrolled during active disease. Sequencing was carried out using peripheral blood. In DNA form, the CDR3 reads TGTGCCAGCAGTCAGACAACCTACAATGAGCAGTTCTTC. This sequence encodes CASSQTTYNEQFF.